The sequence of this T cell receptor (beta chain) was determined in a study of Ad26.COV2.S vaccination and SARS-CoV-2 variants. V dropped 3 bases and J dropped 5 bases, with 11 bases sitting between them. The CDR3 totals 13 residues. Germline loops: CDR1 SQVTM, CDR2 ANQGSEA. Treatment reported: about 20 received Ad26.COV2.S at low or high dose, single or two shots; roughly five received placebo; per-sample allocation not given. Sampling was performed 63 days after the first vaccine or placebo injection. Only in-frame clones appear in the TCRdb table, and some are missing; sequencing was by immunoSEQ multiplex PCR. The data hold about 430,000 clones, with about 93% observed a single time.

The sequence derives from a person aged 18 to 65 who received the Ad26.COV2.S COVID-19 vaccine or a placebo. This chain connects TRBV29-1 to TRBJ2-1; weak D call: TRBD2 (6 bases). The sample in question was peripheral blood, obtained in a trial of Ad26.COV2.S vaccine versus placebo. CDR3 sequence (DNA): TGCAGCGTTGATGGAGGGAGTGACAATGAGCAGTTCTTC. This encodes CSVDGGSDNEQFF.